These 4 T cell receptor beta chains came from one sample sequenced in a study of PD-L1 blockade in urothelial cancer. Here immunoSEQ multiplex PCR was the method, and the copy in TCRdb shows in-frame clones only, minus some. This sample has roughly 100,000 clones, with about 85% found just once. The material was PBMCs, obtained around atezolizumab (anti-PD-L1) treatment. Every receptor here comes from a man over 45 with urothelial cancer.

This chain uses TRBV5-6 with TRBJ1-5, with 9 bases aligning to TRBD1. The CDR3 loop spans 17 amino acids. Germline-derived CDR1 and CDR2 are SGHDT and YYEEEE. V lost 3 bases and J lost 0; bases outside the gene matches: 7. The CDR3: CASSWGQGLYSNQPQHF. CDR3 nucleotide sequence: TGTGCCAGCAGCTGGGGACAGGGATTATATAGCAATCAGCCCCAGCATTTT. Complete variable domain (other parts from reference TRBV5-6 and TRBJ1-5): DAGVTQSPTHLIKTRGQQVTLRCSPKSGHDTVSWYQQALGQGPQFIFQYYEEEERQRGNFPDRFSGHQFPNYSSELNVNALLLGDSALYLCASSWGQGLYSNQPQHFGDGTRLSIL.

This chain joins TRBV16 and TRBJ1-5; D unresolved. Germline CDR1 reads KGHSY; CDR2 reads FQNENV. The V end was cut by 0 bases, the J end by 6 bases, with 12 bases between. This CDR3 spans 15 amino acids. In nucleotides, the CDR3 is TGTGCCAGCAGCCAATCGGCTGCAGGTCGTCAGCCCCAGCATTTT. As protein: CASSQSAAGRQPQHF.

The rearrangement links TRBV5-1 to TRBJ1-6; TRBD1 aligns across 7 bases. The germline CDR1 and CDR2 sequences are SGHRS and YFSETQ. Trimming at V came to 4 bases and at J to 5 bases, leaving 3 bases not matched to a gene. The CDR3 sequence is 14 residues long. CDR3 in DNA: TGCGCCAGCAGCCAACAGGGGCATAATTCACCCCTCCACTTT. Protein product: CASSQQGHNSPLHF.

The chain has TRBV9 and TRBJ1-1; weak D call: TRBD1 (5 bases). V was pared by 3 bases and J by 1 base, with 10 bases between. CDR1 and CDR2 from the germline V gene are SGDLS and YYNGEE. This CDR3 comprises 14 residues. The CDR3 loop is CASSGGQANTEAFF. The CDR3 DNA reads TGTGCCAGCAGCGGCGGACAAGCGAACACTGAAGCTTTCTTT.